This T cell receptor beta chain was observed in a study of CD8 T cells in ankylosing spondylitis. Study observations and caveats: Disease-linked clones reportedly concentrated significantly in matched ankylosing spondylitis synovial fluid. The study identified a TCR beta motif of 7 or 8 highly homologous variants that appeared characteristic of ankylosing spondylitis blood. CD8+ by phenotype, disease-linked clones were relatively rare in peripheral blood.

As the method for making TCR beta libraries, quantitative 5'-RACE with molecular barcodes was used. TCRdb reprocessed the 5' RACE reads via MiXCR and lists one record per CDR3 protein. The sample includes around 770,000 distinct CDR3 sequences, around 20% seen only once; the top ten take under 20%. Regarding this clonotype: What it binds is not known.

Germline trimming cut 6 bases from V and 3 bases from J; bases unmatched to any gene: 9. Germline CDR1 SNHLY, CDR2 FYNNEI. The CDR3 covers 16 residues. The chain is built from TRBV2 and TRBJ2-3; 10 bases are shared with TRBD2. The sequencing input was blood, either unsorted or a sorted T cell fraction (not recorded which). This receptor was obtained from a male donor with ankylosing spondylitis. The CDR3: CASSDTASGSTDTQYF. Written as DNA, the CDR3 is TGTGCCAGCAGCGACACGGCTAGCGGGAGTACAGATACGCAGTATTTT.